The 14 T cell receptor beta chains in this list originate from one sample, sequenced in a study of regulatory T cells in long-lasting Graves disease. Stated time point: newly diagnosed GD, antithyroid drugs for less than 3 months. RNA extracted from PBMCs served as the sequencing template. For TCR beta, libraries came from iRepertoire HTBI primers and Arm-PCR of CDR3 regions. Via MiXCR, TCRdb re-called the multiplex PCR reads, giving one row per CDR3 protein. The sample contains 420,000 or so distinct CDR3 sequences, about 15% of which appear only once. This sample also appeared in a second study, on T cells in Graves' hyperthyroidism and ophthalmopathy.

The material was peripheral blood mononuclear cells (PBMCs), obtained at new diagnosis, from a patient treated with antithyroid drugs. These TCRs come from a woman aged 18-29 years with Graves disease.

This clonotype has ten or more counts. The V call is TRBV7-2, the J call TRBJ2-3; D remains unclear. Germline lookup yields CDR1 SGHTA and CDR2 FQGNSA. V lost 1 base and J lost 0, with 5 bases in between. The CDR3 is made up of 14 amino acids. Here the CDR3 DNA reads TGTGCCAGCAGCTTAGATGGGAGCACAGATACGCAGTATTTT. It codes for CASSLDGSTDTQYF.

This clonotype has a count of ten or more. V is TRBV11-3 and J is TRBJ2-7; D remains ambiguous. The CDR3 has 16 amino acids. In germline, CDR1 is SGHNT, CDR2 YENEEA. V was trimmed by 3 bases and J by 0 bases, leaving 15 bases between them. DNA for the CDR3: TGTGCCAGCAGCTTGTCGGCAGCGACCCGCTCCTACGAGCAGTACTTC. Protein: CASSLSAATRSYEQYF.

Many counts were recorded for this clonotype. V and J are TRBV28 and TRBJ2-7; D unresolved. The CDR3 has 13 residues. Germline assignment: CDR1 MDHEN and CDR2 SYDVKM. The V end was cut by 4 bases, the J end by 1 base, with 8 bases between. In DNA, the CDR3 is TGTGCCAGCAGTTCGACGGGTTCCTACGAGCAGTACTTC. This codes for CASSSTGSYEQYF. The full variable domain, its missing parts supplied by reference TRBV28 and TRBJ2-7, is DVKVTQSSRYLVKRTGEKVFLECVQDMDHENMFWYRQDPGLGLRLIYFSYDVKMKEKGDIPEGYSVSREKKERFSLILESASTNQTSMYLCASSSTGSYEQYFGPGTRLTVT.

This clonotype was seen repeatedly, ten times or more. This chain joins TRBV10-3 and TRBJ2-1; 8 nucleotides align to TRBD1. Germline values: CDR1 ENHRY, CDR2 SYGVKD. The V segment lost 3 bases and the J segment 6 bases; nucleotides outside the gene matches: 4. There are 14 residues in the CDR3. CDR3 in DNA: TGTGCCATCAGTGACGACAGGGGTGTCAATGAGCAGTTCTTC. Protein sequence: CAISDDRGVNEQFF.

This clonotype occurred many times. This chain connects TRBV9 to TRBJ2-7, with D tentatively TRBD2 (6 bases). Trimming shortened V by 7 bases and J by 0 bases, and 17 bases separated the two germline ends. Per the germline V gene, CDR1 is SGDLS and CDR2 is YYNGEE. The CDR3 loop spans 15 amino acids. The CDR3 DNA follows: TGTGCCAGCTCTTCTGGGCTAGCGAGCTCCTACGAGCAGTACTTC. Its translation: CASSSGLASSYEQYF.

The sample holds many counts of this clonotype. The chain links TRBV30 to TRBJ1-5, with 7 bases lining up with TRBD1. The CDR3 totals 15 residues. The V gene's germline CDR1 is GTSNPN and CDR2 SVGIG (reference sequence). Trimming removed 7 bases from V and 4 bases from J; junction bases left unmatched: 13. CDR3 protein: CASRDRTKINQPQHF. In nucleotides, the CDR3 is TGTGCCTCCCGGGACAGAACCAAAATTAATCAGCCCCAGCATTTT.

A note on this clonotype: This sequence may be a read error, since a much larger clone differs from it by one base. Given the absence of the conserved phenylalanine or tryptophan at the CDR3 end, a read error is likely. The chain recombines TRBV10-3 with TRBJ1-4; D is possibly TRBD1 (6 bases). The V gene lost 6 bases and the J gene lost 12 bases, with 20 bases spanning the gap. The CDR3 length is 14 residues. Germline CDR1 reads ENHRY; CDR2 reads SYGVKD. The DNA of the CDR3 is TGTGCCATCAGAGGCGGACAGCTGGGTGGTCAACTGTTTCTT. Translated, it gives CAIRGGQLGGQLFL.

The V gene is TRBV7-3, the J gene TRBJ2-1, with D possibly TRBD2 on 5 matching bases. Germline CDR1 SGHTA, CDR2 FQGTGA. V gave up 0 bases and J gave up 4 bases, with 10 bases separating them. This CDR3 is 15 amino acids long. The DNA for the CDR3 is TGTGCCAGCAGCTTAACCAACGGGGTTTACAATGAGCAGTTCTTC. This sequence encodes CASSLTNGVYNEQFF.

There are many counts of this clonotype. The chain carries TRBV28 and TRBJ1-1; 7 nucleotides agree with TRBD1. CDR1 and CDR2 from the germline V gene are MDHEN and SYDVKM. After removal of 6 bases from V and 4 bases from J, the junction contained 11 bases not matched to a gene. The CDR3 has 15 residues. The CDR3 DNA reads as TGTGCCAGCAGAAGGGACAGCCTCCGGGGCACTGAAGCTTTCTTT. Residues: CASRRDSLRGTEAFF.

This clonotype has just a few counts. The chain links TRBV20-1 to TRBJ2-7, with TRBD2 identical over 10 bases. With V trimmed by 0 bases and J by 5 bases, 4 bases remained unmatched. The CDR3 totals 14 residues. Germline CDR1 and CDR2: DFQATT and SNEGSKA (reference sequence). The CDR3 DNA is TGCAGTGCTAGAGATCCTAGCGGGAGCCACGAGCAGTACTTC. It translates to CSARDPSGSHEQYF.

This clonotype showed up just a few times. This may arise from a read error, as a much more abundant clone is one base away. The rearrangement joins TRBV20-1 to TRBJ2-1; 9 nucleotides align to TRBD2. The germline gives CDR1 DFQATT, CDR2 SNEGSKA (reference sequence). V was clipped by 6 bases and J by 7 bases; unmatched bases: 13. The CDR3 length is 15 residues. The CDR3 reads CSAVHSGRQANEQFF. In DNA form, the CDR3 reads TGCAGTGCCGTCCACAGCGGGAGGCAGGCTAATGAGCAGTTCTTC.

With respect to this clonotype: A far larger clone is one base from this, pointing to a likely read error. A read error is likely, as this CDR3 ends without the conserved phenylalanine or tryptophan. This rearrangement joins TRBV5-5 to TRBJ2-1; D perhaps matches TRBD1 (6 bases). This CDR3 is 12 amino acids long. In germline, CDR1 is SGHKS, CDR2 YYEKEE (reference sequence). The chain's CDR3 is CASSPDSGVQFL. CDR3 coding DNA: TGCGCCAGCAGCCCGGACAGTGGGGTGCAGTTCCTC.

The chain couples TRBV19 to TRBJ1-5, with a possible D match to TRBD1 (5 bases). V lost 3 bases, J lost 2 bases, and 11 bases lay in between. The CDR3 loop spans 15 amino acids. Germline lookup yields CDR1 LNHDA and CDR2 SQIVND (reference sequence). The DNA for the CDR3 is TGTGCCAGTAGTATTTTGGGGGATGGCAATCAGCCCCAGCATTTT. This gives the protein CASSILGDGNQPQHF. Complete variable domain (other parts from reference TRBV19 and TRBJ1-5): DGGITQSPKYLFRKEGQNVTLSCEQNLNHDAMYWYRQDPGQGLRLIYYSQIVNDFQKGDIAEGYSVSREKKESFPLTVTSAQKNPTAFYLCASSILGDGNQPQHFGDGTRLSIL.

This clonotype turned up a few times. CDR3 residues: CASSLVGQDHTGELFF. CDR3 sequence (DNA): TGTGCCAGCAGCTTAGTTGGACAGGATCACACCGGGGAGCTGTTTTTT. The chain uses TRBV7-6 and TRBJ2-2; 7 bases are a match to TRBD1. The V gene end was trimmed by 1 base and the J gene end by 3 bases; junction bases not matched to a gene: 5. There are 16 residues in the CDR3. In germline, CDR1 is SGHVS, CDR2 FNYEAQ.